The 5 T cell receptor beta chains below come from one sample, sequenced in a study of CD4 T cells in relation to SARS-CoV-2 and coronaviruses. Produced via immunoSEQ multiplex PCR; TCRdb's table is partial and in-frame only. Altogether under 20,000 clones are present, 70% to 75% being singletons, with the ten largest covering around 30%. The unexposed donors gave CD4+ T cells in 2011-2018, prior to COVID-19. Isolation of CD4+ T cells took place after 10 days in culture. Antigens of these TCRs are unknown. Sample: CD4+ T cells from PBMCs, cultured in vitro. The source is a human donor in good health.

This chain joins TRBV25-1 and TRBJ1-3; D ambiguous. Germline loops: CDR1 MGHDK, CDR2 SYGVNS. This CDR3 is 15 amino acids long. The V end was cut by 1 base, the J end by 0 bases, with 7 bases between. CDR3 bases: TGTGCCAGCAGTGAATCCGTGGCCTCTGGAAACACCATATATTTT. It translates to CASSESVASGNTIYF.

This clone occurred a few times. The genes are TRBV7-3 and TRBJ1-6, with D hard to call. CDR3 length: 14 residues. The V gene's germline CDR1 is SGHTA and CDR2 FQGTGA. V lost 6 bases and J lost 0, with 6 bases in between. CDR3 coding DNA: TGTGCCAGCAGAAGGGACTCCTATAATTCACCCCTCCACTTT. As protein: CASRRDSYNSPLHF.

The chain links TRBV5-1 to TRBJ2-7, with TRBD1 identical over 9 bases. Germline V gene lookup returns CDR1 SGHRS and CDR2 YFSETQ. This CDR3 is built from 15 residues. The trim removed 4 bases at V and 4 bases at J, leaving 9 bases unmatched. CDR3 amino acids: CASSVKQGALYEQYF. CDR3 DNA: TGCGCCAGCAGCGTTAAACAGGGGGCTTTATACGAGCAGTACTTC.

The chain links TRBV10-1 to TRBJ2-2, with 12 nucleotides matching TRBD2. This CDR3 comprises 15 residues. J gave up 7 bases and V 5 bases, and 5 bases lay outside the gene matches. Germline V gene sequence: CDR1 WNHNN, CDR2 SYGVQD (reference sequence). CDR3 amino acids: CASSRLAGVGGELFF. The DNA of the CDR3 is TGCGCCAGCAGTCGACTAGCGGGAGTTGGCGGGGAGCTGTTTTTT.

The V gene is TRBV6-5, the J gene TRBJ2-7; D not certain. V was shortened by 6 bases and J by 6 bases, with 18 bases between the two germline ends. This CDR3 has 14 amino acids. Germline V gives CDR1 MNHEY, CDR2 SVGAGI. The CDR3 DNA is TGTGCCAGCAGCGTTCGACCCCAGACCACCGAGCAGTACTTC. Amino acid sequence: CASSVRPQTTEQYF.